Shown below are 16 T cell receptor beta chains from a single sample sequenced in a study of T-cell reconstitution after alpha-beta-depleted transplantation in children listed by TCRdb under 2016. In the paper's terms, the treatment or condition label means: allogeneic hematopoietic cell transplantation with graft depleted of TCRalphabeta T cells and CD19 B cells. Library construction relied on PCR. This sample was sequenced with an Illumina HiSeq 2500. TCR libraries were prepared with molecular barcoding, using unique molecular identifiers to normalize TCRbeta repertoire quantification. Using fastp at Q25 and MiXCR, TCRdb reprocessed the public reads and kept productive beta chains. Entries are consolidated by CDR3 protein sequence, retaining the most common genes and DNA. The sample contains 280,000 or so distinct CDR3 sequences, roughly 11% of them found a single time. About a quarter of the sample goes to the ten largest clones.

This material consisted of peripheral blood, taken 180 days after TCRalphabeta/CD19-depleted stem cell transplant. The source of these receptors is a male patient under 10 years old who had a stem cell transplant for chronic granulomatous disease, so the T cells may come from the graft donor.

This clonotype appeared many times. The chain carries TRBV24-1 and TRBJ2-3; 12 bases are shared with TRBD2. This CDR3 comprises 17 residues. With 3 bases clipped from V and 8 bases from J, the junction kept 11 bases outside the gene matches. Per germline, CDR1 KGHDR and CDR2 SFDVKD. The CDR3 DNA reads TGTGCCACCAGTGATCCACTAGCGGGAGGCGCCCGAGGTACGCAGTATTTT. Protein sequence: CATSDPLAGGARGTQYF.

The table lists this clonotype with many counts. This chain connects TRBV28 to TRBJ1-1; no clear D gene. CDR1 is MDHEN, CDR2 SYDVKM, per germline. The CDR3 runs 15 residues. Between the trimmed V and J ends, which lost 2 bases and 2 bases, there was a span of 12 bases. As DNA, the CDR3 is TGTGCCAGCAGTTTACCCCCGGGTAGAAACACTGAAGCTTTCTTT. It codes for CASSLPPGRNTEAFF. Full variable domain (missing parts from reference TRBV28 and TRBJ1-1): DVKVTQSSRYLVKRTGEKVFLECVQDMDHENMFWYRQDPGLGLRLIYFSYDVKMKEKGDIPEGYSVSREKKERFSLILESASTNQTSMYLCASSLPPGRNTEAFFGQGTRLTVV.

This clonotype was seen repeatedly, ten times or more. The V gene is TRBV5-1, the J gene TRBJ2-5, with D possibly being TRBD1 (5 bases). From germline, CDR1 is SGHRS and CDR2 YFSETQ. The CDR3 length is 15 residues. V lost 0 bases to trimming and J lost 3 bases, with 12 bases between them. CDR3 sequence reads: CASSLAGAWEETQYF. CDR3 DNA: TGCGCCAGCAGCTTGGCTGGGGCGTGGGAAGAGACCCAGTACTTC.

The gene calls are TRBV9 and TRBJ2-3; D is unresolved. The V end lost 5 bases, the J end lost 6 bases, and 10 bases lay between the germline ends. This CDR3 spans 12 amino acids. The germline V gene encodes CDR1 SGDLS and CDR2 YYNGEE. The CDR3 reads CASSDNGDTQYF. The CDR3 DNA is TGTGCCAGCAGTGACAACGGTGATACGCAGTATTTT.

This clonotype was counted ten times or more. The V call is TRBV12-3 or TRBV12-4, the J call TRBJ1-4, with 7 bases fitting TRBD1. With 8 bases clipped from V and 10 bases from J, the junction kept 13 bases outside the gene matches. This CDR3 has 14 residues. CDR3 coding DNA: TGTGCCAGCGCCGAGTCGACAGGGCGTAGAAAACTGTTTTTT. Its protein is CASAESTGRRKLFF.

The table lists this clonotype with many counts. The CDR3 nucleotides are TGTGCCAGCAGTTTCAACGGGAGGGCCACCTACAATGAGCAGTTCTTC. Translation: CASSFNGRATYNEQFF. The chain employs TRBV12-3 or TRBV12-4 and TRBJ2-1; 8 bases match TRBD2. The CDR3 has 16 residues. Germline trimming cut 3 bases from V and 2 bases from J; bases unmatched to any gene: 6.

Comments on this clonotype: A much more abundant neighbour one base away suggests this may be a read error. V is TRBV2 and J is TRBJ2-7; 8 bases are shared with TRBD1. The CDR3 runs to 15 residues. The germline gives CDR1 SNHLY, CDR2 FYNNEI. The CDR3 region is CASSAGQGAIYKQYF. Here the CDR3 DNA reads TGTGCCAGCAGTGCAGGTCAGGGGGCGATCTACAAGCAGTACTTC.

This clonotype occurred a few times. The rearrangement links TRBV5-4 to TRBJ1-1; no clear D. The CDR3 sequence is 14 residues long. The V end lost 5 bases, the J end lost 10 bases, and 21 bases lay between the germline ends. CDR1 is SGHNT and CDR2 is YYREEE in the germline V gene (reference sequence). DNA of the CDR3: TGTGCCAGCAGTTTGCCGATGGACCCCGGGCGAGCTTTCTTT. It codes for CASSLPMDPGRAFF.

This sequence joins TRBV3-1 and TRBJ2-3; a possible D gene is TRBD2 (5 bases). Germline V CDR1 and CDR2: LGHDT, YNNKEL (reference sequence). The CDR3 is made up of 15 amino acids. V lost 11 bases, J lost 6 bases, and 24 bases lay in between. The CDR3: CASCQSPPGLDTQYF. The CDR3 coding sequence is TGTGCCTCCTGCCAAAGCCCCCCTGGACTGGATACGCAGTATTTT.

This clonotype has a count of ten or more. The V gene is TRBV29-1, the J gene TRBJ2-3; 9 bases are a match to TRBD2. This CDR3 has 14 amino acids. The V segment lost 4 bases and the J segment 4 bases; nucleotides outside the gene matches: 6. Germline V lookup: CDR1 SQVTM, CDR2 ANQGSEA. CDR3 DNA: TGCAGCGTTGTCCCTAGCGGGGCCCCAGATACGCAGTATTTT. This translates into CSVVPSGAPDTQYF.

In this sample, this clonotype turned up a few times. The CDR3: CASSIHHVGPFNQPQHF. As DNA, the CDR3 is TGTGCCAGCAGTATCCACCACGTTGGGCCCTTCAATCAGCCCCAGCATTTT. J is TRBJ1-5 and V is TRBV2; unclear D gene. CDR1 is SNHLY and CDR2 is FYNNEI in the germline V gene. Deletions cut 5 bases from V and 3 bases from J, with 20 bases between. The length of the CDR3 is 17 residues.

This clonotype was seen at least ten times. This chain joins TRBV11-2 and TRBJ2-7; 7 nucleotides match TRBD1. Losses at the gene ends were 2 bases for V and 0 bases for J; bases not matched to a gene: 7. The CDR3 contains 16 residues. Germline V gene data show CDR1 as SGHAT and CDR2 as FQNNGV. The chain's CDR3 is CASSLTGGQISYEQYF. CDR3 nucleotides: TGTGCCAGCAGCTTAACTGGGGGACAGATCTCCTACGAGCAGTACTTC.

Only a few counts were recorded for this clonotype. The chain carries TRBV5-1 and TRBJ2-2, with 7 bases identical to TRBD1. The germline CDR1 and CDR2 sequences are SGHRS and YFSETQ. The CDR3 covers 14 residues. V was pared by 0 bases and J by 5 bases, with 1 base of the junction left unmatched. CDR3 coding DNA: TGCGCCAGCAGCTTGGGGGGACAGACCGGGGAGCTGTTTTTT. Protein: CASSLGGQTGELFF. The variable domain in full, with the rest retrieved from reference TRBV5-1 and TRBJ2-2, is KAGVTQTPRYLIKTRGQQVTLSCSPISGHRSVSWYQQTPGQGLQFLFEYFSETQRNKGNFPGRFSGRQFSNSRSEMNVSTLELGDSALYLCASSLGGQTGELFFGEGSRLTVL.

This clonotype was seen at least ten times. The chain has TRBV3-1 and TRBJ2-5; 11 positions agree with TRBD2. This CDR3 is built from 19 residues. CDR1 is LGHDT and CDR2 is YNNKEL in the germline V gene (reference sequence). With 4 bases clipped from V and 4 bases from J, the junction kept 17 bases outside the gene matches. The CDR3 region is CASSPNQLAGAPYRETQYF. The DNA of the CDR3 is TGTGCCAGCAGCCCAAACCAACTAGCGGGAGCCCCCTATCGAGAGACCCAGTACTTC.

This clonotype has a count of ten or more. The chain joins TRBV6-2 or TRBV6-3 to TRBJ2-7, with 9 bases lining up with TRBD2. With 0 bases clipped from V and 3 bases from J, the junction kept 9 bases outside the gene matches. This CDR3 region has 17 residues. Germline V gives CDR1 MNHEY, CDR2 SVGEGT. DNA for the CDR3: TGTGCCAGCAGTTACTCGCTAGCGGGATTTCGGTACTACGAGCAGTACTTC. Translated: CASSYSLAGFRYYEQYF.

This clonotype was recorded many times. CDR3 DNA sequence: TGCAGTGCTAGAGATGGTAGCCGAAACACTGAAGCTTTCTTT. Translating gives CSARDGSRNTEAFF. V is TRBV20-1 and J is TRBJ1-1; D is uncertain. Germline-derived CDR1 and CDR2 are DFQATT and SNEGSKA (reference sequence). The V gene lost 0 bases and the J gene lost 2 bases, with 10 bases spanning the gap. CDR3 length: 14 amino acids.